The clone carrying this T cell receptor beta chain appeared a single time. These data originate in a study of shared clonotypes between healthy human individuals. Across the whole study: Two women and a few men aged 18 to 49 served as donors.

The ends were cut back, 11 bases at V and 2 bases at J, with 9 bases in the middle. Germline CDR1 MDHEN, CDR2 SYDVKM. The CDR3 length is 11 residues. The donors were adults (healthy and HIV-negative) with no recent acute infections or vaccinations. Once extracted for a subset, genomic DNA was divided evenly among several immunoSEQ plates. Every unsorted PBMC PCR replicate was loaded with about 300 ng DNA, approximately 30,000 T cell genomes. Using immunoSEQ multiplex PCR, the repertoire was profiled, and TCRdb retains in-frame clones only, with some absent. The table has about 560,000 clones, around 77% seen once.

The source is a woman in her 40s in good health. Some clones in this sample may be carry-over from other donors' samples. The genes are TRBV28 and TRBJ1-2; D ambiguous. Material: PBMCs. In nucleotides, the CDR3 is TGTGCCGGCGGTGAGAACTATGGCTACACCTTC. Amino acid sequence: CAGGENYGYTF.